Shown below are 3 T cell receptor beta chains from a single sample sequenced in a study of blood T cell repertoires in COVID-19. The assay was immunoSEQ multiplex PCR, and TCRdb's table has in-frame clones only and misses some. The data hold about 490,000 clones, with 80% to 90% observed a single time. The material sequenced was peripheral blood. These receptors were taken from a human donor in a cohort sampled during active COVID-19.

The rearrangement uses TRBV5-1 and TRBJ2-7; 7 nucleotides match TRBD1. The CDR3 totals 13 residues. Germline V CDR1 and CDR2: SGHRS, YFSETQ. The junction had 4 bases not matched to a gene; V was cut back by 2 bases and J by 5 bases. The CDR3 loop reads CASSLQGMDEQYF. The CDR3 nucleotides are TGCGCCAGCAGCTTACAGGGGATGGACGAGCAGTACTTC.

The V call is TRBV25-1, the J call TRBJ2-5; 10 positions match TRBD2. There are 15 residues in the CDR3. Per germline, CDR1 MGHDK and CDR2 SYGVNS. Germline trimming cut 4 bases from V and 1 base from J; bases unmatched to any gene: 3. The CDR3 is CASSVLAGAQETQYF. The CDR3 nucleotides are TGTGCCAGCAGTGTTCTAGCGGGAGCCCAAGAGACCCAGTACTTC.

The chain has TRBV4-2 and TRBJ2-1; 7 bases line up with TRBD2. V shed 7 bases, J shed 9 bases, and the junction held 9 bases outside the gene matches. The CDR3 length is 13 residues. Germline-derived CDR1 and CDR2 are LGHNA and YNFKEQ. The CDR3 reads CASNLSGGGEQFF. CDR3 DNA sequence: TGTGCCAGCAACCTTAGCGGCGGGGGTGAGCAGTTCTTC.